This T cell receptor beta chain was profiled in a study of graft-versus-host responses after intestinal transplantation. The germline CDR1 and CDR2 sequences are SGDLS and YYNGEE. The length of the CDR3 is 13 residues. The V gene lost 1 base and the J gene lost 3 bases, with 7 bases spanning the gap. The assay was immunoSEQ multiplex PCR, and TCRdb's table has in-frame clones only and misses some. Of fewer than 95,000 clones listed, about 95% are singletons. As concerns this clone: No antigen is known for it.

The sequences come from unstimulated CD4+ T cells sorted from spleen or lymph node cells, collected before transplant. The chain joins TRBV9 to TRBJ2-5, with a tentative D call TRBD1 (5 bases). The receptor was derived from a human donor who was the organ donor for an intestinal transplant. The CDR3 coding sequence is TGTGCCAGCAGCGTAAGGGGTGAAGAGACCCAGTACTTC. Its protein is CASSVRGEETQYF. Drawing the rest from reference TRBV9 and TRBJ2-5, the complete variable domain is DSGVTQTPKHLITATGQRVTLRCSPRSGDLSVYWYQQSLDQGLQFLIQYYNGEERAKGNILERFSAQQFPDLHSELNLSSLELGDSALYFCASSVRGEETQYFGPGTRLLVL.